The text below deals with one TCR beta chain. The data were taken from a study of blood T cell repertoires in COVID-19. Authors' data handling: Scientists estimated how many nucleated cells there were by amplifying reference gene primers. Data came from immunoSEQ multiplex PCR; TCRdb stores just in-frame clones and leaves some out. The V and J calls and the clone size are those of that table, but D and trimming were determined from the DNA. This table holds 350,000 or so clones, about 92% found once. This CDR3 region has 14 residues. V was shortened by 3 bases and J by 5 bases, with 8 bases between the two germline ends. The germline CDR1 and CDR2 sequences are MNHEY and SVGAGI. Enrollment of patients from Seattle took place during active infection, with longitudinal follow-up.

The TCR was taken from an older woman with COVID-19, enrolled during active disease. The chain uses TRBV6-5 and TRBJ1-6; D gene uncertain. The specimen was peripheral blood. The CDR3 DNA reads as TGTGCCAGCAGTTATAGCAGAAATAATTCACCCCTCCACTTT. Residues: CASSYSRNNSPLHF.